Listed here are 29 T cell receptor beta chains from one sample, sequenced in a study of blood T cell repertoires in COVID-19. Generated by immunoSEQ multiplex PCR, the TCRdb table keeps only in-frame clones and is missing some. The data hold 90,000 to 100,000 clones, with around 82% observed a single time. Source material: peripheral blood. These receptors were taken from a human donor in a cohort sampled during active COVID-19.

The rearrangement joins TRBV19 to TRBJ1-3; 10 bases line up with TRBD1. The germline gives CDR1 LNHDA, CDR2 SQIVND (reference sequence). V dropped 6 bases and J dropped 8; count of bases not matched to a gene: 10. The CDR3 sequence is 15 residues long. Written as DNA, the CDR3 is TGTGCCAGTAGGCCCGGACAGGGGGAAGTATACACCATATATTTT. This gives the protein CASRPGQGEVYTIYF.

Note on this clone: The same CDR3 arises from other DNA sequences in this sample as well. The chain carries TRBV9 and TRBJ1-1; maybe TRBD1 (5 bases). Deletions cut 2 bases from V and 5 bases from J, with 10 bases between. Germline V CDR1 and CDR2: SGDLS, YYNGEE. This CDR3 is 13 amino acids long. Here the CDR3 DNA reads TGTGCCAGCAGCGTTGACAGAGGTACTGAAGCTTTCTTT. Translated, it gives CASSVDRGTEAFF. Using reference TRBV9 and TRBJ1-1 for the parts outside the CDR3, the full variable domain is DSGVTQTPKHLITATGQRVTLRCSPRSGDLSVYWYQQSLDQGLQFLIQYYNGEERAKGNILERFSAQQFPDLHSELNLSSLELGDSALYFCASSVDRGTEAFFGQGTRLTVV.

The V and J genes are TRBV4-2 and TRBJ2-7; 7 positions agree with TRBD2. With V trimmed by 0 bases and J by 1 base, 6 bases remained unmatched. CDR1 LGHNA and CDR2 YNFKEQ come from the germline V gene. The CDR3 contains 16 residues. The CDR3 spells CASSQDASGLSYEQYF. The CDR3 nucleotides read TGTGCCAGCAGCCAAGACGCTAGCGGACTATCCTACGAGCAGTACTTC.

The chain recombines TRBV30 with TRBJ1-3, with D unclear. This CDR3 has 15 amino acids. Germline V gene lookup returns CDR1 GTSNPN and CDR2 SVGIG (reference sequence). Trimming cost V 0 bases and J 3 bases, with 12 bases left between them. In DNA, the CDR3 is TGTGCCTGGAGTGTAGGCGGCACGGGTGGAAACACCATATATTTT. Its protein product is CAWSVGGTGGNTIYF.

The chain is built from TRBV21-1 and TRBJ1-2; the table's TRBD1 call for D was not verified on the DNA. TRBV21-1 is shown as a pseudogene. This CDR3 comprises 15 residues. The CDR3 bases are TGTGCCAGCAGCAGGCGGGACAGGGGATTTGATGGCTACACCTTC. Translating gives CASSRRDRGFDGYTF.

The chain employs TRBV6-2 or TRBV6-3 and TRBJ2-1; no firm D call. The CDR3 covers 13 residues. V was cut by 2 bases and J by 10 bases, with 12 bases left in between. In germline, CDR1 is MNHEY, CDR2 SVGEGT. CDR3 amino acids: CASSYRIRGEQFF. Written as DNA, the CDR3 is TGTGCCAGCAGTTACCGAATCCGAGGAGAGCAGTTCTTC.

V usage is TRBV6-2 or TRBV6-3 and J usage is TRBJ2-3; possible D gene TRBD2, 6 bases. This CDR3 region has 18 residues. Germline V gene data show CDR1 as MNHEY and CDR2 as SVGEGT. V shed 5 bases and J shed 2 bases, with 23 bases lying between them. The CDR3 DNA reads as TGTGCCAGCAGTAACACCGGGGCTAGCGACACCTACACAGATACGCAGTATTTT. Translated: CASSNTGASDTYTDTQYF.

The chain recombines TRBV10-3 with TRBJ2-7; TRBD2 matches 7 bases. There are 15 residues in the CDR3. V gave up 3 bases and J gave up 1 base; unmatched junction bases: 6. Germline V lookup: CDR1 ENHRY, CDR2 SYGVKD. CDR3 sequence reads: CAISDWGGGSYEQYF. DNA of the CDR3: TGTGCCATCAGTGACTGGGGCGGGGGTTCCTACGAGCAGTACTTC.

J is TRBJ2-5 and V is TRBV24-1; 14 bases agree with TRBD2. V dropped 7 bases and J dropped 4; count of bases not matched to a gene: 7. The CDR3 length is 16 residues. Germline loops: CDR1 KGHDR, CDR2 SFDVKD. The CDR3 nucleotides are TGTGCCACCAGCGCCGGGACTAGCGGGAGAAGAGAGACCCAGTACTTC. Amino acid sequence: CATSAGTSGRRETQYF.

This clone is a singleton in its sample. The chain is built from TRBV6-4 and TRBJ2-6; D is unclear. V was shortened by 6 bases and J by 0 bases, with 9 bases between the two germline ends. CDR1 MRHNA and CDR2 SNTAGT come from the germline V gene. The CDR3 length is 15 residues. CDR3 region: CASRKESSGANVLTF. CDR3 in DNA: TGTGCCAGCAGAAAGGAGAGCTCTGGGGCCAACGTCCTGACTTTC.

This chain uses TRBV19 with TRBJ1-5, with 7 bases lining up with TRBD1. The CDR3 covers 17 residues. V dropped 1 base and J dropped 2; count of bases not matched to a gene: 8. CDR1 LNHDA and CDR2 SQIVND come from the germline V gene (reference sequence). The CDR3 loop reads CASSIVPGGGGNQPQHF. As DNA, the CDR3 is TGTGCCAGTAGTATAGTCCCCGGAGGGGGCGGCAATCAGCCCCAGCATTTT.

The chain recombines TRBV7-2 with TRBJ2-7; D may be TRBD2 (7 bases). Germline CDR1 and CDR2: SGHTA and FQGNSA. V gave up 2 bases and J gave up 3 bases, with 17 bases separating them. There are 16 residues in the CDR3. CDR3 DNA: TGTGCCAGCAGCTTATTTCCCGTGGGGGGGCGCTACGAGCAGTACTTC. Translation: CASSLFPVGGRYEQYF.

The chain couples TRBV9 to TRBJ1-2; 10 bases align to TRBD1. Unmatched junction bases numbered 12, after V lost 3 bases and J lost 4 bases. CDR1 SGDLS and CDR2 YYNGEE come from the germline V gene. CDR3 size: 17 residues. The CDR3 here is CASSAGDRGGPPYGYTF. The CDR3 nucleotides read TGTGCCAGCAGCGCGGGGGACAGGGGCGGCCCCCCCTATGGCTACACCTTC.

This clone was recorded a few times. The J gene is TRBJ2-7, the V gene TRBV4-1, with 9 bases aligning to TRBD1. In germline, CDR1 is MGHRA, CDR2 YSYEKL. The V segment lost 3 bases and the J segment 2 bases; nucleotides outside the gene matches: 8. This CDR3 has 16 amino acids. CDR3 sequence: CASSHSPGQGAYEQYF. CDR3 in DNA: TGCGCCAGCAGCCATTCCCCGGGACAGGGTGCCTACGAGCAGTACTTC.

Only one count was recorded for this clone. The CDR3 DNA reads as TGTGCCACCAGCAGAGAACAGGGGCAGAACACTGAAGCTTTCTTT. Translation: CATSREQGQNTEAFF. V gene TRBV15 combines with J gene TRBJ1-1; 7 positions match TRBD1. The CDR3 consists of 15 residues. V lost 0 bases, J lost 1 base, and 2 bases stayed unmatched. Germline-derived CDR1 and CDR2 are LNHNV and YYDKDF (reference sequence).

This chain links TRBV5-4 with TRBJ2-1; TRBD2 matches at 13 bases. The CDR3 totals 15 residues. Germline trimming cut 5 bases from V and 6 bases from J; bases unmatched to any gene: 5. CDR1 is SGHNT and CDR2 is YYREEE in the germline V gene (reference sequence). CDR3 coding DNA: TGTGCCAGCAGTTCCGGGACTAGCGGGGCCAATGAGCAGTTCTTC. Its translation: CASSSGTSGANEQFF.

The chain combines TRBV14 with TRBJ2-2; no firm D call. The CDR3 extends over 14 amino acids. V was cut by 1 base and J by 4 bases, with 7 bases left in between. Per germline, CDR1 SGHDN and CDR2 FVKESK. The CDR3 spells CASSQGRATGELFF. The CDR3 DNA is TGTGCCAGCAGCCAAGGTCGCGCCACCGGGGAGCTGTTTTTT.

V usage is TRBV27 and J usage is TRBJ1-3; D may be TRBD1 (6 bases). This CDR3 contains 16 residues. CDR1 is MNHEY and CDR2 is SMNVEV in the germline V gene (reference sequence). The V and J ends lost 4 bases and 0 bases respectively, with 13 bases between them. The CDR3 bases are TGTGCCAGCAGTTCTCACAGGGAGAGCTCTGGAAACACCATATATTTT. Translated: CASSSHRESSGNTIYF.

The chain carries TRBV28 and TRBJ2-7; 7 bases match TRBD1. Trimming took 10 bases from V and 2 from J; bases not matched to a gene: 2. Germline CDR1 is MDHEN and CDR2 is SYDVKM. The CDR3 is made up of 11 amino acids. As DNA, the CDR3 is TGTGCCACGGGGACAGCCTACGAGCAGTACTTC. Its translation: CATGTAYEQYF.

Concerning this clone itself: An end of the junction differs from the germline gene, which may be a read error. The rearrangement uses TRBV20-1 and TRBJ2-1, with D possibly TRBD2 on 7 matching bases. Germline-derived CDR1 and CDR2 are DFQATT and SNEGSKA (reference sequence). This CDR3 is 15 amino acids long. In nucleotides, the CDR3 is TGCAGTCCTAGTGAGGGACCCGGGGGGCACAATGAGCAGTTCTTC. This codes for CSPSEGPGGHNEQFF.

As to this clone: Compared with germline, one end of the junction differs, possibly owing to a read error. The chain recombines TRBV2 with TRBJ2-7, with a possible D match to TRBD2 (6 bases). The CDR3 consists of 10 residues. Germline values: CDR1 SNHLY, CDR2 FYNNEI. The CDR3 DNA reads as TGTGCCAGCAGTTTACTAGCACAGACCTTC. Amino acids: CASSLLAQTF.

The chain couples TRBV6-5 to TRBJ1-1, with D hard to call. This CDR3 has 14 residues. V was shortened by 2 bases and J by 1 base, with 8 bases between the two germline ends. Per the germline V gene, CDR1 is MNHEY and CDR2 is SVGAGI. The CDR3, as DNA: TGTGCCAGCAGTTACAGAGATTCGAACACTGAAGCTTTCTTT. It yields the protein CASSYRDSNTEAFF.

This chain connects TRBV10-3 to TRBJ1-2; 7 bases line up with TRBD1. Unmatched junction bases numbered 12, after V lost 6 bases and J lost 11 bases. This CDR3 region has 13 residues. Germline CDR1 is ENHRY and CDR2 is SYGVKD. CDR3 loop: CAIRFDRDGGYTF. The DNA of the CDR3 is TGTGCCATCAGATTTGACAGGGACGGTGGTTACACCTTC.

V usage is TRBV18 and J usage is TRBJ2-1; 9 bases agree with TRBD2. Germline V gene lookup returns CDR1 KGHSH and CDR2 LQKENI. The trim removed 0 bases at V and 7 bases at J, leaving 1 base unmatched. There are 14 residues in the CDR3. In nucleotides, the CDR3 is TGTGCCAGCTCACCACCGCGGGAGGGGAATGAGCAGTTCTTC. It codes for CASSPPREGNEQFF.

The sample holds a few counts of this clone. CDR3 sequence reads: CATSTGISAPGKSTDTQYF. The CDR3 nucleotides read TGTGCCACCAGCACTGGAATCAGCGCGCCGGGAAAGAGTACAGATACGCAGTATTTT. V and J are TRBV15 and TRBJ2-3; D might be TRBD2 (5 bases). The CDR3 runs to 19 residues. Trimming pared 4 bases from V and 3 bases from J, leaving 26 bases between. The germline V gene encodes CDR1 LNHNV and CDR2 YYDKDF (reference sequence).

The V and J genes are TRBV5-4 and TRBJ1-5, with no clear D. Germline assignment: CDR1 SGHNT and CDR2 YYREEE (reference sequence). Trimming shortened V by 1 base and J by 4 bases, and 6 bases separated the two germline ends. The CDR3 has 13 residues. CDR3 nucleotides: TGTGCCAGCAGCTTGAATCGGAATCAGCCCCAGCATTTT. Protein: CASSLNRNQPQHF. The variable domain in full, completed from reference TRBV5-4 and TRBJ1-5, reads ETGVTQSPTHLIKTRGQQVTLRCSSQSGHNTVSWYQQALGQGPQFIFQYYREEENGRGNFPPRFSGLQFPNYSSELNVNALELDDSALYLCASSLNRNQPQHFGDGTRLSIL.

This chain uses TRBV18 with TRBJ2-5; D remains unclear. The end of the DNA fits TRBJ2-7 better, so the J call may be wrong. The germline V gene encodes CDR1 KGHSH and CDR2 LQKENI. The CDR3 has 14 residues. CDR3 amino acids: CASSPIDSSYEQYF. The CDR3 nucleotides are TGTGCCAGCTCACCAATTGATTCGTCCTACGAGCAGTACTTC.

The chain recombines TRBV2 with TRBJ2-1, with 12 positions matching TRBD2. The J segment lost 6 bases and the V segment lost 1 base, leaving 1 base of the junction unmatched. The CDR3 spans 15 residues. Germline lookup yields CDR1 SNHLY and CDR2 FYNNEI. CDR3 nucleotides: TGTGCCAGCAGTGAAGAACTAGCGGGAGGCAATGAGCAGTTCTTC. This encodes CASSEELAGGNEQFF.

The chain has TRBV19 and TRBJ2-6; TRBD1 matches 7 bases. The CDR3 totals 14 residues. The J segment lost 2 bases and the V segment lost 7 bases, leaving 2 bases of the junction unmatched. The germline CDR1 and CDR2 sequences are LNHDA and SQIVND (reference sequence). CDR3 bases: TGTGCCAGTACAGGGGGAACTGGGGCCAACGTCCTGACTTTC. It is translated as CASTGGTGANVLTF.